This is a list of T cell receptor beta chains from one sample in a study of CD8 T cells in Susac syndrome. MiXCR, run by TCRdb on the immunoSEQ multiplex PCR reads, gives a single entry per CDR3 protein. The data show about 140,000 distinct CDR3 sequences, around 96% seen once. The material sequenced was CD4+ T cells from PBMCs. Receptors originate from a human donor with multiple sclerosis. Both conserved end residues are part of each CDR3. Size is stated for part of the rows, as once, few or many counts, or as a class when the clone is expanded.

J	V	size	CDR3
TRBJ2-5	TRBV27	-	CASSLYGGREETQYF
TRBJ1-2	TRBV3-1	-	CASSPGYYGYTF
TRBJ2-5	TRBV20-1	-	CSASLYLTSETQYF
TRBJ1-2	TRBV6-2/TRBV6-3	-	CASSDLQGTGYTF
TRBJ2-5	TRBV3-1	-	CASRLRDRQETQYF
TRBJ2-7	TRBV2	once	CASSEVTVDEQYF
TRBJ2-3	TRBV13	-	CASSPRTIRTSTDTQYF
TRBJ1-5	TRBV12-3/TRBV12-4	-	CASSLRQGGENNQPQHF
TRBJ1-1	TRBV12-3/TRBV12-4	-	CASSWSENTEAFF
TRBJ2-6	TRBV11-2	-	CASSRQRSGANVLTF
TRBJ2-5	TRBV24-1	-	CATAGTKKGAQETQYF
TRBJ2-4	TRBV12-3/TRBV12-4	-	CASSPGNIQYF
TRBJ2-7	TRBV11-2	-	CASTPGRDEQYF
TRBJ2-1	TRBV28	-	CASGNRLVNEQFF
TRBJ2-7	TRBV27	-	CASTGGSSYEQYF
TRBJ2-3	TRBV10-3	-	CAIRSGDTDTQYF
TRBJ2-5	TRBV29-1	-	CSVESQQETQYF
TRBJ2-1	TRBV6-4	-	CASMRTSDNNEQFF
TRBJ1-2	TRBV28	-	CASSLTPEGNTF
TRBJ2-2	TRBV6-2/TRBV6-3	-	CASSYGQTNTGELFF
TRBJ2-1	TRBV28	once	CASSQRDYNEQFF
TRBJ1-1	TRBV7-8	-	CASSSGGQNTEAFF
TRBJ2-4	TRBV5-1	-	CASREQGGENIQYF
TRBJ2-7	TRBV29-1	once	CSVDSSSEQYF
TRBJ2-7	TRBV12-3/TRBV12-4	-	CASSSSLGPGEQYF
TRBJ1-2	TRBV7-9	-	CASSAQGPYGYTF
TRBJ1-6	TRBV2	-	CASSEGTGRNSPLHF
TRBJ2-2	TRBV4-2	-	CASSQYREKGGELFF
TRBJ2-5	TRBV24-1	-	CATSDHLTGSQETQYF
TRBJ2-7	TRBV5-1	-	CASSYDTTYEQYF
TRBJ2-7	TRBV2	-	CASTRISYEQYF